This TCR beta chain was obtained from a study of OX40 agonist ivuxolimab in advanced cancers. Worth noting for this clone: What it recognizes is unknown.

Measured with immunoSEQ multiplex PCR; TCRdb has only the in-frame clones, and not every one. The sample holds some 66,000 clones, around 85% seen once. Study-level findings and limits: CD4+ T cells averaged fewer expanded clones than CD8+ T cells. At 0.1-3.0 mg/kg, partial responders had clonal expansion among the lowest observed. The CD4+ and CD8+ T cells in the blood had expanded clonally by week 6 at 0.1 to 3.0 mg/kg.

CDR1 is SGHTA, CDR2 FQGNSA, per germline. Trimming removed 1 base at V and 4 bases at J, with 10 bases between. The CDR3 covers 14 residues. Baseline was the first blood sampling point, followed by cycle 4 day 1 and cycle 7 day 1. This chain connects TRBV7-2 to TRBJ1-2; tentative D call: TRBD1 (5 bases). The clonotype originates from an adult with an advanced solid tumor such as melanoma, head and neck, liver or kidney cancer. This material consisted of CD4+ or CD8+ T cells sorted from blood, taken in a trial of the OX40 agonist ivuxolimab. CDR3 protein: CASSLVVDSYGYTF. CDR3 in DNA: TGTGCCAGCAGCTTAGTGGTAGACAGCTATGGCTACACCTTC.